This T cell receptor beta chain was captured in a study of regulatory T cells in long-lasting Graves disease. Turning to the study itself: Patients with new Graves' disease had used antithyroid drugs below 3 months.

To make TCR beta libraries, researchers used iRepertoire HTBI primers and Arm-PCR of CDR3 regions. One entry per CDR3 protein, called by TCRdb with MiXCR from the multiplex PCR reads. The sample contains about 440,000 distinct CDR3 sequences, roughly 17% of which appear only once. The CDR3 has 13 residues. Per the germline V gene, CDR1 is SGHKS and CDR2 is YYEKEE (reference sequence). Concerning this clonotype: What it binds is not known.

Regarding the study as a whole: Results may be inaccurate due to the small sample size.

The time point is: newly diagnosed GD, antithyroid drugs for less than 3 months. RNA extracted from PBMCs served as the sequencing template. The same specimen was also included in a second study, on T cells in Graves' hyperthyroidism and ophthalmopathy. Turning to that study: Exclusion of a patient resulted from uncontrolled infection, other autoimmune disease, pregnancy or lactation.

The receptor's source is a young woman with Graves disease. This specimen consisted of peripheral blood mononuclear cells (PBMCs), obtained at new diagnosis, from a patient treated with antithyroid drugs. The chain recombines TRBV5-5 with TRBJ2-3; the match to TRBD1 covers 9 bases. Gene TRBJ2-7 matches the end of the DNA better, so the J call may be wrong. CDR3 DNA: TGTGCCAGCAGCTTTGACAGGGGGAACGAGCAGTACTTC. Translation gives CASSFDRGNEQYF.